The 26 T cell receptor beta chains presented below share a single source sample, sequenced in a study of T cells in Graves' hyperthyroidism and ophthalmopathy. Amplification of TCR beta CDR3 regions used RNA as the template. HTBI primers were used for first-round RT-PCR of the TCR CDR3. Using its own MiXCR run on the multiplex PCR reads, TCRdb lists one record per CDR3 protein. The table shows around 500,000 distinct CDR3 sequences, with roughly 14% occurring only once. Specimen: blood. These receptors were obtained from a woman aged 18-29 years with Graves' hyperthyroidism.

This clonotype has just a few counts. V gene TRBV24-1 combines with J gene TRBJ2-1; TRBD2 matches 8 bases. V lost 3 bases, J lost 12 bases, and 15 bases stayed unmatched. Per germline, CDR1 KGHDR and CDR2 SFDVKD. The CDR3 spans 16 residues. CDR3 region: CATSDMASGRDLLQFF. In DNA, the CDR3 is TGTGCCACCAGTGATATGGCTAGCGGGCGTGACCTGTTGCAGTTCTTC.

This clonotype showed up just a few times. The chain recombines TRBV6-2 or TRBV6-3 with TRBJ1-1; D gene ambiguous. The CDR3 sequence is 13 residues long. Germline-derived CDR1 and CDR2 are MNHEY and SVGEGT. V lost 6 bases and J 6 bases, leaving 14 bases between the germline ends. Here the CDR3 DNA reads TGTGCCAGCAGCCCCCCCTCTGGACCTGAAGCTTTCTTT. This translates into CASSPPSGPEAFF.

This clonotype was picked up a small number of times. The chain couples TRBV5-1 to TRBJ1-1; 8 bases are shared with TRBD1. CDR3 size: 16 residues. In germline, CDR1 is SGHRS, CDR2 YFSETQ. V gave up 0 bases and J gave up 5 bases; unmatched junction bases: 9. DNA for the CDR3: TGCGCCAGCAGCTTGGATAAAGACAGGGGAGGGACTGAAGCTTTCTTT. It codes for CASSLDKDRGGTEAFF.

Ten or more counts support this clonotype. The rearrangement joins TRBV3-1 to TRBJ1-4; D is possibly TRBD1 (6 bases). Germline CDR1 LGHDT, CDR2 YNNKEL (reference sequence). This CDR3 is 17 amino acids long. V was cut by 3 bases and J by 8 bases, with 22 bases left in between. This CDR3 is CASSQGAFGGHKEKLFF. CDR3 DNA sequence: TGTGCCAGCAGCCAGGGGGCTTTCGGGGGACACAAGGAAAAACTGTTTTTT.

This clonotype was observed a few times. V is TRBV12-3 or TRBV12-4 and J is TRBJ2-4; D is perhaps TRBD2 (6 bases). The CDR3 sequence is 17 residues long. Deletions cut 2 bases from V and 1 base from J, with 15 bases between. In nucleotides, the CDR3 is TGTGCCAGCAGTTTATTCCCCCACCGGGAGGCCAAAAACATTCAGTACTTC. Its protein product is CASSLFPHREAKNIQYF.

In its sample, this clonotype was seen many times. The V gene is TRBV20-1, the J gene TRBJ1-4; maybe TRBD1 (5 bases). The CDR3 is 15 residues long. From germline, CDR1 is DFQATT and CDR2 SNEGSKA (reference sequence). V was clipped by 5 bases and J by 5 bases, with 18 bases between them. CDR3 in DNA: TGCAGTGCTCGTACGACAGCGATATGGAATGAAAAACTGTTTTTT. Amino acid sequence: CSARTTAIWNEKLFF.

The table lists this clonotype with many counts. The chain links TRBV20-1 to TRBJ2-2, with 9 nucleotides matching TRBD1. CDR1 and CDR2 (germline): DFQATT, SNEGSKA (reference sequence). Trimming took 0 bases from V and 1 from J; bases not matched to a gene: 6. The CDR3 sequence is 17 residues long. The CDR3 protein is CSARDTSGQGNTGELFF. The CDR3 coding sequence is TGCAGTGCTAGAGACACTTCGGGACAGGGGAACACCGGGGAGCTGTTTTTT.

The CDR3 DNA reads TGCGCCAGCAGTGAAGGGGCGAACGAGTATTTT. This translates into CASSEGANEYF. V usage is TRBV10-2 and J usage is TRBJ2-3; weak D call: TRBD1 (5 bases). The CDR3 loop spans 11 amino acids. Germline V gene sequence: CDR1 WSHSY, CDR2 SAAADI. The germline V and J ends were trimmed by 3 bases and 13 bases, with 11 bases remaining between them.

The CDR3 nucleotides read TGCGCCAGCAGCACATGGACAGTTCAAGCGCGGAATGAGCAGTTCTTC. Amino acids: CASSTWTVQARNEQFF. The chain recombines TRBV5-1 with TRBJ2-1; tentatively, D is TRBD1 (6 bases). This CDR3 is 16 amino acids long. Germline V CDR1 and CDR2: SGHRS, YFSETQ. The V gene lost 4 bases and the J gene lost 7 bases, with 21 bases spanning the gap.

This clonotype was counted only a few times. The gene calls are TRBV20-1 and TRBJ1-2; D perhaps matches TRBD1 (6 bases). The ends were cut back, 0 bases at V and 4 bases at J, with 15 bases in the middle. The CDR3 is 15 residues long. CDR1 and CDR2 from the germline V gene are DFQATT and SNEGSKA (reference sequence). The CDR3 loop reads CSAREAAGVSYGYTF. Written as DNA, the CDR3 is TGCAGTGCTAGAGAAGCCGCAGGGGTTAGCTATGGCTACACCTTC.

This clonotype was observed many times. This sequence joins TRBV20-1 and TRBJ1-6, with a possible D match to TRBD1 (5 bases). Trimming cost V 3 bases and J 7 bases, with 19 bases left between them. Germline loops: CDR1 DFQATT, CDR2 SNEGSKA (reference sequence). There are 16 residues in the CDR3. The CDR3 nucleotides are TGCAGTGCTAGGGGCGGAGGGGATTTGGGAAATTCACCCCTCCACTTT. Its translation: CSARGGGDLGNSPLHF.

In this sample, this clonotype turned up a few times. The chain is built from TRBV20-1 and TRBJ2-7, with 10 bases matching TRBD1. CDR1 DFQATT and CDR2 SNEGSKA come from the germline V gene (reference sequence). V dropped 5 bases and J dropped 7; count of bases not matched to a gene: 14. The CDR3 contains 15 residues. In DNA, the CDR3 is TGCAGTGCTTTCTCCCGGACAGGGGGTGGTTGGGAGCAGTACTTC. Protein: CSAFSRTGGGWEQYF.

This clonotype was seen only a few times. The chain employs TRBV27 and TRBJ2-1; D is possibly TRBD1 or TRBD2 (5 bases each). Germline assignment: CDR1 MNHEY and CDR2 SMNVEV (reference sequence). Trimming removed 2 bases at V and 4 bases at J, with 18 bases between. This CDR3 contains 17 residues. CDR3 protein: CASSLTFGAQFYNEQFF. In nucleotides, the CDR3 is TGTGCCAGCAGTTTAACATTCGGGGCCCAGTTTTACAATGAGCAGTTCTTC.

This clonotype has more than one count but fewer than ten. The rearrangement links TRBV5-4 to TRBJ2-1; 7 positions match TRBD2. The V gene end was trimmed by 3 bases and the J gene end by 2 bases; junction bases not matched to a gene: 8. The CDR3 has 16 amino acids. CDR1 is SGHNT, CDR2 YYREEE, per germline (reference sequence). CDR3 sequence: CASSYKSGKAYNEQFF. DNA for the CDR3: TGTGCCAGCAGCTATAAGAGCGGGAAGGCCTACAATGAGCAGTTCTTC.

This clonotype has a count of ten or more. This chain uses TRBV11-2 with TRBJ2-2, with D perhaps matching TRBD2 (5 bases). Trimming removed 5 bases from V and 2 bases from J, with 12 bases in between. The CDR3 totals 15 residues. The V gene's germline CDR1 is SGHAT and CDR2 FQNNGV. The CDR3 DNA reads TGTGCCAGCAGCCCGCAGACTACTAACACCGGGGAGCTGTTTTTT. Its protein is CASSPQTTNTGELFF.

This clonotype was seen many times. The V and J genes are TRBV19 and TRBJ2-2; a possible D gene is TRBD1 (5 bases). The CDR3 has 13 amino acids. CDR1 is LNHDA and CDR2 is SQIVND in the germline V gene (reference sequence). V gave up 3 bases and J gave up 8 bases, with 10 bases separating them. CDR3 in amino acids: CASSITGSGELFF. The CDR3 coding sequence is TGTGCCAGTAGTATCACAGGCTCGGGGGAGCTGTTTTTT.

Ten or more counts support this clonotype. The chain couples TRBV12-3 or TRBV12-4 to TRBJ2-5, with 14 bases identical to TRBD2. The CDR3 spans 17 residues. V lost 7 bases to trimming and J lost 5 bases; unmatched junction nucleotides: 12. The chain's CDR3 is CASKGGLAGVEGETQYF. The CDR3 nucleotides read TGTGCCAGCAAGGGGGGACTAGCGGGAGTCGAGGGGGAGACCCAGTACTTC.

This clonotype showed up many times. This rearrangement joins TRBV19 to TRBJ2-3; tentative D call: TRBD2 (6 bases). V lost 10 bases, J lost 4 bases, and 15 bases lay in between. Germline-derived CDR1 and CDR2 are LNHDA and SQIVND (reference sequence). The CDR3 has 13 residues. The DNA of the CDR3 is TGTGCCACTAGGGAGGTCCCGGCAGATACGCAGTATTTT. Protein: CATREVPADTQYF.

This sequence joins TRBV12-3 or TRBV12-4 and TRBJ2-1, with 8 bases identical to TRBD2. The CDR3 consists of 16 residues. Trimming took 2 bases from V and 5 from J; bases not matched to a gene: 8. CDR3 sequence (DNA): TGTGCCAGCAGTTTAAGCGGGGGCACCGGGGACAATGAGCAGTTCTTC. Translating gives CASSLSGGTGDNEQFF.

Many counts were recorded for this clonotype. The V and J genes are TRBV7-2 and TRBJ2-4, with 10 bases identical to TRBD1. CDR1 is SGHTA and CDR2 is FQGNSA in the germline V gene. The CDR3 extends over 15 amino acids. V lost 5 bases to trimming and J lost 7 bases; unmatched junction nucleotides: 8. Here the CDR3 reads CASSPSDRGWNIQYF. The CDR3 DNA follows: TGTGCCAGCAGCCCCTCGGACAGGGGGTGGAACATTCAGTACTTC.

This clonotype was observed a handful of times. The chain combines TRBV19 with TRBJ2-1, with no clear D. Germline V gene sequence: CDR1 LNHDA, CDR2 SQIVND (reference sequence). The germline V and J ends were trimmed by 5 bases and 10 bases, with 12 bases remaining between them. This CDR3 spans 12 amino acids. CDR3 coding DNA: TGTGCCAGTAGTTTTCTTGTGGCCGAGCAGTTCTTC. Translating gives CASSFLVAEQFF. Drawing the rest from reference TRBV19 and TRBJ2-1, the complete variable domain is DGGITQSPKYLFRKEGQNVTLSCEQNLNHDAMYWYRQDPGQGLRLIYYSQIVNDFQKGDIAEGYSVSREKKESFPLTVTSAQKNPTAFYLCASSFLVAEQFFGPGTRLTVL.

Turning to this clonotype: This could be a read error, since a much larger clone is one nucleotide away. This chain links TRBV27 with TRBJ2-1; 7 bases align to TRBD2. The CDR3 contains 16 residues. J was trimmed by 10 bases and V by 5 bases; bases with no gene match: 17. CDR1 is MNHEY and CDR2 is SMNVEV in the germline V gene (reference sequence). CDR3 DNA sequence: TGTGCCAGCAGTCCGGTGGGTAGCGGGCCAAAGGGGGAGCAGTTCTTC. Encoded protein: CASSPVGSGPKGEQFF.

This chain links TRBV20-1 with TRBJ2-1, with a tentative D call TRBD2 (7 bases). CDR1 DFQATT and CDR2 SNEGSKA come from the germline V gene (reference sequence). Between the trimmed V and J ends, which lost 3 bases and 10 bases, there was a span of 13 bases. The CDR3 contains 12 residues. Written as DNA, the CDR3 is TGCAGTGCTAGGGGGGGGGCGGCCGAGCAGTTCTTC. Protein product: CSARGGAAEQFF.

This clonotype was observed at least ten times. The V gene is TRBV6-2 or TRBV6-3, the J gene TRBJ2-3; D is uncertain. V was shortened by 0 bases and J by 0 bases, with 7 bases between the two germline ends. The CDR3 has 15 residues. Germline assignment: CDR1 MNHEY and CDR2 SVGEGT. The CDR3 DNA follows: TGTGCCAGCAGTTACTCTACTACTAGCACAGATACGCAGTATTTT. Translating it yields CASSYSTTSTDTQYF.

This clonotype was picked up a small number of times. The chain employs TRBV29-1 and TRBJ2-1; 10 nucleotides agree with TRBD1. CDR1 SQVTM and CDR2 ANQGSEA come from the germline V gene. This CDR3 comprises 14 residues. V lost 4 bases to trimming and J lost 7 bases; unmatched junction nucleotides: 7. The CDR3 nucleotides read TGCAGCGTTGGAGGACAGGGGGAAAGGAATGAGCAGTTCTTC. Protein: CSVGGQGERNEQFF.

This clonotype was detected ten times or more. The chain joins TRBV14 to TRBJ2-5; D may be TRBD1 (6 bases). V was shortened by 3 bases and J by 5 bases, with 16 bases between the two germline ends. CDR1 and CDR2 from the germline V gene are SGHDN and FVKESK. The CDR3 has 15 residues. CDR3 region: CASSQGLWQGETQYF. The DNA for the CDR3 is TGTGCCAGCAGCCAGGGTCTTTGGCAGGGGGAGACCCAGTACTTC.